This TCR beta chain was recorded in a study of blood T cell repertoires in COVID-19. Study-level information: Spain, Italy and the United States supplied samples that represented acute and convalescent COVID-19.

In the authors' workflow: Estimation of nucleated cell counts was performed using reference gene primer amplification. TCRdb keeps only in-frame clones here, not all; method: immunoSEQ multiplex PCR. V, J and clone size were drawn from that table, and D and trimming were deduced from the DNA. The sample has about 200,000 clones, about 88% seen once. Trimming left V 6 bases short and J 0 bases short, with 8 bases between. From germline, CDR1 is MNHEY and CDR2 SMNVEV (reference sequence). CDR3 length: 13 amino acids. Enrollment of patients from Seattle took place during active infection, with longitudinal follow-up.

The chain recombines TRBV27 with TRBJ2-5; D might be TRBD1 (5 bases). Sequenced input: peripheral blood. This TCR was sampled from a man aged 50 to 60 with COVID-19, enrolled during active disease. CDR3 sequence: CASSPRDQETQYF. The CDR3, as DNA: TGTGCCAGCAGCCCCAGGGACCAAGAGACCCAGTACTTC.